These 22 T cell receptor beta chains were all obtained from the same sample, sequenced in a study of brain T cells in children with intractable seizures. The time point denotes: blood from clinic visit 5 months post-surgery; TSC patient then seizure free. TCRdb's copy holds only in-frame clones and misses some; the assay was immunoSEQ multiplex PCR. The sample shows 340,000 or so clones, roughly 92% of them seen only once. Sample: peripheral blood, taken 4 to 5 months after surgery. The receptors derive from a boy less than two years old with tuberous sclerosis and intractable seizures.

This chain joins TRBV19 and TRBJ2-3; D gene unclear. There are 13 residues in the CDR3. Germline CDR1 reads LNHDA; CDR2 reads SQIVND (reference sequence). V was cut by 4 bases and J by 2 bases, with 7 bases left in between. CDR3 region: CASSSSPTDTQYF. In DNA, the CDR3 is TGTGCCAGTAGTAGTTCCCCCACAGATACGCAGTATTTT.

The chain couples TRBV5-6 to TRBJ2-3; D gene ambiguous. The V end lost 4 bases, the J end lost 3 bases, and 12 bases lay between the germline ends. The germline V gene has CDR1 SGHDT and CDR2 YYEEEE. The CDR3 totals 14 residues. The CDR3 here is CASSLLIWTDTQYF. Written as DNA, the CDR3 is TGTGCCAGCAGCCTGCTCATCTGGACAGATACGCAGTATTTT.

The chain has TRBV19 and TRBJ2-1; TRBD2 aligns across 13 bases. Germline values: CDR1 LNHDA, CDR2 SQIVND (reference sequence). The CDR3 covers 16 residues. The V and J ends lost 6 bases and 8 bases, in that order; junction bases with no gene match: 10. The CDR3 DNA reads TGTGCCAGTAGAGCGGGACTAGCGGGGAGTAGAGATGAGCAGTTCTTC. As protein: CASRAGLAGSRDEQFF. Looking up the rest from reference TRBV19 and TRBJ2-1 gives the full variable domain: DGGITQSPKYLFRKEGQNVTLSCEQNLNHDAMYWYRQDPGQGLRLIYYSQIVNDFQKGDIAEGYSVSREKKESFPLTVTSAQKNPTAFYLCASRAGLAGSRDEQFFGPGTRLTVL.

CDR3 loop: CASSEFSGQTKDEQYF. The CDR3 DNA sequence: TGTGCCAGCAGTGAATTCAGTGGACAGACTAAGGACGAGCAGTACTTC. The V and J genes are TRBV6-1 and TRBJ2-7, with D possibly matching TRBD1 (6 bases). The germline V and J ends were trimmed by 2 bases and 5 bases, with 19 bases remaining between them. The CDR3 loop spans 16 amino acids. Germline V gene sequence: CDR1 MNHNS, CDR2 SASEGT.

V usage is TRBV6-5 and J usage is TRBJ1-1, with TRBD1 as a possible D gene (6 bases). CDR1 is MNHEY, CDR2 SVGAGI, per germline. CDR3 length equals 15 residues. V lost 0 bases, J lost 0 bases, and 8 bases lay in between. CDR3 residues: CASSYSTGMNTEAFF. The DNA of the CDR3 is TGTGCCAGCAGTTACTCGACAGGAATGAACACTGAAGCTTTCTTT.

The chain joins TRBV28 to TRBJ2-7; D is possibly TRBD1 (5 bases). The CDR3 totals 17 residues. Per the germline V gene, CDR1 is MDHEN and CDR2 is SYDVKM. V shed 5 bases and J shed 3 bases, with 23 bases lying between them. CDR3 region: CASSLMFSGVGLYEQYF. The DNA of the CDR3 is TGTGCCAGCAGTCTTATGTTTTCCGGCGTGGGGCTCTACGAGCAGTACTTC.

The rearrangement joins TRBV28 to TRBJ1-3, with 7 bases aligning to TRBD1. Unmatched junction bases numbered 4, after V lost 6 bases and J lost 2 bases. Germline V gives CDR1 MDHEN, CDR2 SYDVKM. The CDR3 loop spans 14 amino acids. The CDR3 is CASSSTGTGNTIYF. The CDR3 bases are TGTGCCAGCAGCTCGACAGGGACTGGAAACACCATATATTTT.

The chain has TRBV3-1 (or the pseudogene TRBV3-2) and TRBJ2-1; the match to TRBD2 covers 7 bases. J was trimmed by 5 bases and V by 1 base; bases with no gene match: 11. The germline CDR1 and CDR2 sequences are LGHDT and YNNKEL (reference sequence). This CDR3 contains 17 residues. CDR3 protein: CASSQVLASGYDNEQFF. The CDR3 nucleotides are TGTGCCAGCAGCCAAGTCTTGGCTAGCGGATATGACAATGAGCAGTTCTTC.

This sequence joins TRBV14 and TRBJ1-3; D possibly corresponds to TRBD1 (5 bases). The germline V gene has CDR1 SGHDN and CDR2 FVKESK. Trimming pared 4 bases from V and 0 bases from J, leaving 10 bases between. The CDR3 covers 15 residues. This CDR3 reads CASSRDSNSGNTIYF. In nucleotides, the CDR3 is TGTGCCAGCAGCCGCGACAGCAACTCTGGAAACACCATATATTTT.

The gene calls are TRBV10-3 and TRBJ2-2, with 16 bases matching TRBD2. The V gene's germline CDR1 is ENHRY and CDR2 SYGVKD. V trimming: 6 bases; J trimming: 7 bases; junction bases outside the gene matches: 5. CDR3 length: 16 residues. The CDR3 region has the DNA TGTGCCATCAGCGGGACTAGCGGGGGGGACTACGGGGAGCTGTTTTTT. It codes for CAISGTSGGDYGELFF.

V gene TRBV3-1 (or the pseudogene TRBV3-2) combines with J gene TRBJ1-6; D remains ambiguous. The CDR3 extends over 14 amino acids. V lost 1 base, J lost 8 bases, and 9 bases lay in between. The V gene's germline CDR1 is LGHDT and CDR2 YNNKEL (reference sequence). The CDR3 DNA sequence: TGTGCCAGCAGCCAAGTCCCCAGAGATTCACCCCTCCACTTT. Translating gives CASSQVPRDSPLHF.

The gene calls are TRBV3-1 (or the pseudogene TRBV3-2) and TRBJ2-7; the D is unclear. CDR1 is LGHDT, CDR2 YNNKEL, per germline (reference sequence). Deletions cut 0 bases from V and 7 bases from J, with 13 bases between. The CDR3 is 14 residues long. The CDR3 loop reads CASSQDSGIFEQYF. DNA of the CDR3: TGTGCCAGCAGCCAAGATTCGGGCATTTTTGAGCAGTACTTC.

The chain employs TRBV6-1 and TRBJ1-1, with no clear D. The germline gives CDR1 MNHNS, CDR2 SASEGT. This CDR3 spans 15 amino acids. Trimming cost V 2 bases and J 0 bases, with 10 bases left between them. The CDR3 DNA is TGTGCCAGCAGTGAACTACCTCGGTTGAACACTGAAGCTTTCTTT. Its protein product is CASSELPRLNTEAFF.

CDR3: CASSLGLAYNEQFF. CDR3 coding DNA: TGTGCCAGCAGCTTGGGACTAGCTTACAATGAGCAGTTCTTC. The rearrangement joins TRBV5-4 to TRBJ2-1; 7 bases align to TRBD2. Germline V gene data show CDR1 as SGHNT and CDR2 as YYREEE (reference sequence). The CDR3 is made up of 14 amino acids. V was pared by 0 bases and J by 4 bases, with 1 base of the junction left unmatched.

This sequence joins TRBV2 and TRBJ1-2; 9 nucleotides match TRBD1. Germline values: CDR1 SNHLY, CDR2 FYNNEI. The length of the CDR3 is 12 residues. The V segment lost 6 bases and the J segment 8 bases; nucleotides outside the gene matches: 4. CDR3: CASRGQGWGYTF. The CDR3 DNA is TGTGCCAGCAGAGGACAGGGGTGGGGCTACACCTTC.

This sequence joins TRBV15 and TRBJ2-7; a possible D gene is TRBD1 (7 bases). Trimming cost V 0 bases and J 1 base, with 16 bases left between them. CDR1 and CDR2 from the germline V gene are LNHNV and YYDKDF (reference sequence). The CDR3 extends over 17 amino acids. CDR3 nucleotide sequence: TGTGCCACCAGCAGAGAAGGGGGCAGGGAGGCTTCCTACGAGCAGTACTTC. Translated, it gives CATSREGGREASYEQYF.

V usage is TRBV11-2 and J usage is TRBJ2-7; tentative D call: TRBD1 (6 bases). The V and J ends lost 5 bases and 2 bases respectively, with 16 bases between them. The V gene's germline CDR1 is SGHAT and CDR2 FQNNGV. The CDR3 is 15 amino acids. CDR3 nucleotide sequence: TGTGCCAGCAGCCCATCGACGGACAGAACCTACGAGCAGTACTTC. Residues: CASSPSTDRTYEQYF.

The chain uses TRBV7-3 and TRBJ1-6; D is possibly TRBD1 (6 bases). The germline V gene has CDR1 SGHTA and CDR2 FQGTGA. This CDR3 contains 15 residues. Trimming cost V 2 bases and J 6 bases, with 11 bases left between them. CDR3 region: CASSLSGGGNSPLHF. The CDR3 DNA follows: TGTGCCAGCAGCTTATCCGGGGGCGGTAATTCACCCCTCCACTTT.

The V and J genes are TRBV28 and TRBJ2-5; D gene ambiguous. CDR1 and CDR2 (germline): MDHEN, SYDVKM. V was trimmed by 6 bases and J by 4 bases, leaving 12 bases between them. The CDR3 runs to 13 residues. This chain's CDR3 is CASSLRMAETQYF. DNA for the CDR3: TGTGCCAGCAGCCTCCGGATGGCAGAGACCCAGTACTTC.

This sequence joins TRBV19 and TRBJ1-6; D gene ambiguous. V gave up 6 bases and J gave up 8 bases, with 14 bases separating them. The CDR3 extends over 14 amino acids. CDR1 is LNHDA, CDR2 SQIVND, per germline (reference sequence). The CDR3 nucleotides are TGTGCCAGTAGCCGACTGGGAATAGATTCACCCCTCCACTTT. The encoded protein is CASSRLGIDSPLHF.

The chain joins TRBV4-2 to TRBJ1-1; tentative D call: TRBD1 (5 bases). Trimming left V 0 bases short and J 11 bases short, with 16 bases between. The germline gives CDR1 LGHNA, CDR2 YNFKEQ. The CDR3 extends over 14 amino acids. CDR3 nucleotides: TGTGCCAGCAGCCAAGAATGGGCAGGGAAGTACGCTTTCTTT. Protein product: CASSQEWAGKYAFF.

This clone has only one observation. The chain is built from TRBV6-5 and TRBJ1-2; TRBD1 aligns across 7 bases. Germline V gives CDR1 MNHEY, CDR2 SVGAGI. With V trimmed by 2 bases and J by 6 bases, 12 bases remained unmatched. The CDR3 spans 16 residues. CDR3 sequence: CASSYTPGGNGDGYTF. CDR3 sequence (DNA): TGTGCCAGCAGTTACACACCAGGGGGGAATGGAGATGGCTACACCTTC.